Listed below are T cell receptor beta chains from one sample, sequenced in a study of T cells in Graves' hyperthyroidism and ophthalmopathy. TCRdb processed the multiplex PCR reads anew with MiXCR; each CDR3 protein has one entry. This sample yields roughly 380,000 distinct CDR3 sequences, of which roughly 13% are seen a single time; about 10% belongs to the top ten. The sample consisted of blood. Receptor source: a woman aged 55-70 years with Graves' hyperthyroidism. Each CDR3 is given with its conserved first and last residue. A D gene is named only where the DNA matches it firmly. Rows give clone size only sometimes, using once, few, many, or a class for an expanded clone.

TRBV12-3/TRBV12-4,TRBD2,many,TRBJ2-3,TGTGCCAGCGGGAGTACCAGCGGGAGCAGCACAGATACGCAGTATTTT,CASGSTSGSSTDTQYF
TRBV29-1,TRBD1,-,TRBJ2-7,TGCAGCGTAGCCGGGACAGGGGGGGGGGAGCAGTACTTC,CSVAGTGGGEQYF
TRBV5-4,-,many,TRBJ2-3,TGTGCCAGCAGCTCCCGGACTCCATCAGATACGCAGTATTTT,CASSSRTPSDTQYF
TRBV28,TRBD1,many,TRBJ2-7,TGTGCCAGCAGTCCCCTAGTTTCGACAGGGGAGGACTACGAGCAGTACTTC,CASSPLVSTGEDYEQYF
TRBV20-1,-,-,TRBJ1-5,TGCAGTGCTAAGCAGGGTCATCAGCCCCAGCATTTT,CSAKQGHQPQHF
TRBV6-1,TRBD1,many,TRBJ2-3,TGTGCCAGCAGTCGTACCGGACAGGGGGCCACAGATACGCAGTATTTT,CASSRTGQGATDTQYF
TRBV5-4,-,-,TRBJ2-2,TGTGCCAGCAGCCAGAGGGGCACCGGGGAGCTGTTTTTT,CASSQRGTGELFF
TRBV2,-,many,TRBJ2-3,TGTGCCAGCAGTGATCAAGGCCCGCCTTTGGATACGCAGTATTTT,CASSDQGPPLDTQYF
TRBV12-3/TRBV12-4,TRBD1,many,TRBJ1-5,TGTGCCAGCAGTCCAAGCTTGACAGGGACTCAGCCCCAGCATTTT,CASSPSLTGTQPQHF
TRBV5-4,-,-,TRBJ2-5,TGTGCCAGCAGCTTGCCGGGAGTCAGAGAGACCCAGTACTTC,CASSLPGVRETQYF
TRBV24-1,-,many,TRBJ2-5,TGTGCCACCAGTGGGATTCACAAAGAGACCCAGTACTTC,CATSGIHKETQYF
TRBV6-1,TRBD1,few,TRBJ2-7,TGTGCCAGCCGTGGATGGCGGACAGGCTACGAGCAGTACTTC,CASRGWRTGYEQYF
TRBV11-2,-,many,TRBJ1-2,TGTGCCAGCAGCTTCGGGGGGCCTAACTATGGCTACACCTTC,CASSFGGPNYGYTF
TRBV5-1,-,-,TRBJ2-1,TGCGCCAGCAGCTTGAGGGACACAAAGTACAATGAGCAGTTCTTC,CASSLRDTKYNEQFF
TRBV20-1,-,many,TRBJ2-7,TGCAGTGCTTCCGGGACGAACGAGCAGTACTTC,CSASGTNEQYF
TRBV4-2,-,-,TRBJ2-7,TGTGCCAGCAGGGACGGAAGCTCCTACGAGCAGTACTTC,CASRDGSSYEQYF
TRBV2,TRBD1,many,TRBJ1-5,TGTGCCACCGGACAGGACAACAATCAGCCCCAGCATTTT,CATGQDNNQPQHF
TRBV3-1,TRBD2,many,TRBJ2-1,TGTGCCAGCAGCGGACTAGCGGGACCCTTCGGAAATGAGCAGTTCTTC,CASSGLAGPFGNEQFF
TRBV11-3,-,few,TRBJ2-2,TGTGCCAGCCGACGGTCCGGGGAGCTGTTTTTT,CASRRSGELFF
TRBV11-3,-,many,TRBJ1-1,TGTGCCAGCAGCTTAGAGTCCGGCGATGCTTTCTTT,CASSLESGDAFF
TRBV2,-,many,TRBJ2-5,TGTGCCAGCAGTGTTAGGCCAGACCAAGAGACCCAGTACTTC,CASSVRPDQETQYF
TRBV6-4,-,few,TRBJ1-5,TGTGCCAGCAGTGGGGAGTGCAATCAGCCCCAGCATTTT,CASSGECNQPQHF
TRBV29-1,-,many,TRBJ1-1,TGCAGCGTTGAAACAGCCATGAACACTGAAGCTTTCTTT,CSVETAMNTEAFF
TRBV4-1,-,-,TRBJ2-1,TGCGCCAGCAGCCAAGTCTTCTCCGGAAATGAGCAGTTCTTC,CASSQVFSGNEQFF
TRBV5-1,-,many,TRBJ1-1,TGTGCCAGCAGTTTTGGTAACACTGAAGCTTTCTTT,CASSFGNTEAFF
TRBV11-3,TRBD2,many,TRBJ2-7,TGTGCCAGCAGCTTAGATGCGGGGGTCACCTACGAGCAGTACTTC,CASSLDAGVTYEQYF
TRBV2,-,few,TRBJ2-7,TGTGCCAGCGGATTACAGGGATACGAGCAGTACTTC,CASGLQGYEQYF
TRBV28,TRBD2,many,TRBJ2-7,TGTGCCAGCAGTTTATCAGCCGGGACTAGCGGGTCCTACGAGCAGTACTTC,CASSLSAGTSGSYEQYF